The sequence of this T cell receptor beta chain was determined in a study of control samples from healthy donors and cancer patients. V lost 2 bases and J 5 bases, leaving 10 bases between the germline ends. The germline V gene has CDR1 SGHVS and CDR2 FQNEAQ. The CDR3 has 14 residues. Sequencing was performed with immunoSEQ multiplex PCR; in TCRdb, only in-frame clones are kept and a portion is missing. This table holds 100,000 to 150,000 clones, approximately 92% found once. The receptor's source is a man aged 80 or over with head and neck cancer. Sequences were obtained from PBMCs. V usage is TRBV7-8 and J usage is TRBJ2-1, with D perhaps matching TRBD2 (6 bases). The DNA of the CDR3 is TGTGCCAGCAGCTTACTAGCGAGGGACAATGAGCAGTTCTTC. Its translation: CASSLLARDNEQFF.